What follows describes a single T cell receptor (beta chain). The antigen it binds to is not known. Base qualities were left out, and no much larger clone turns up one base away. TCRbeta CDR3 regions were amplified from genomic DNA by means of the immunoSEQ Assay, a bias-controlled multiplex PCR. Concerning the study's data processing: The number of nucleated cells in each sample was estimated from the amplification of reference gene primers within the assay. To quantify the absolute abundance of each unique TCRbeta CDR3 rearrangement, sequence reads were collapsed and filtered. For each sample, productive Simpson clonality was calculated as the square root of Simpson's diversity index over productive rearrangements. TCRdb stores this immuneACCESS table with in-frame sequences only. Part of the clones is absent; in the studies checked, under half of the shortfall reflects unresolved V genes, and no reason is known for the rest. Clone size and V and J calls were adopted from that table, with D and trimming inferred from the DNA. Within this sample are fewer than 35,000 clones, with roughly 82% of them counted one time only. The ten largest clones take up around 1.8% of the sample.

The sample is drawn from a study of blood T cell repertoires in COVID-19 (dated by TCRdb to 2018 to 2021). General notes on the study: The collaborator samples originated in the United States, Italy and Spain and spanned the acute and convalescent phases of COVID-19. The material from the prospective study consisted of cDNA or gDNA derived from T cells, B-cell-depleted T cells, or PBMCs. Deeply sampled blood TCRbeta repertoires from subjects exposed to, actively infected with, or recovered from COVID-19 were included in the dataset. The repertoires were released in a freely available public database meant as a resource for research on the immune response to SARS-CoV-2. The samples were drawn from two sources: the first 160 participants of the ongoing ImmuneRACE study, and 950 to 1,500 subjects contributed by 6 global collaborators. Sample metadata almost always included a de-identified subject ID, COVID-19 status, age in years and sex. Where available, HLA class I and class II types were taken from metadata supplied by the sample provider and were not determined by assay-based typing. What the study reported, not specific to this receptor: Clinical and demographic metadata were provided uncurated, with the amount varying by source and participant.

Compared with germline, V lacks 7 bases and J lacks 4 bases; bases without a gene match: 5. There are 15 amino acids in the CDR3, from cysteine to phenylalanine inclusive. Only CDR3 DNA is held: 45 bases, read in frame from base 1. Sequences SGHRS (CDR1) and YFSETQ (CDR2) are obtained from the germline V gene. The collaborating institutions used their own protocols to collect whole blood in K2EDTA tubes. Collaborator samples were shipped for TCRbeta analysis as frozen whole blood, isolated PBMCs, or DNA extracted from either sample type. Sequencing was done on a sample of peripheral blood. The rearrangement joined TRBV5-1 to TRBJ2-6, and 10 bases in between align with TRBD1. The sequence was obtained from a man of 80 years or more with active or convalescent COVID-19. The CDR3 region: CASAGTGAGANVLTF. The nucleotide sequence is given as TGCGCCAGCGCCGGGACAGGGGCCGGGGCCAACGTCCTGACTTTC.